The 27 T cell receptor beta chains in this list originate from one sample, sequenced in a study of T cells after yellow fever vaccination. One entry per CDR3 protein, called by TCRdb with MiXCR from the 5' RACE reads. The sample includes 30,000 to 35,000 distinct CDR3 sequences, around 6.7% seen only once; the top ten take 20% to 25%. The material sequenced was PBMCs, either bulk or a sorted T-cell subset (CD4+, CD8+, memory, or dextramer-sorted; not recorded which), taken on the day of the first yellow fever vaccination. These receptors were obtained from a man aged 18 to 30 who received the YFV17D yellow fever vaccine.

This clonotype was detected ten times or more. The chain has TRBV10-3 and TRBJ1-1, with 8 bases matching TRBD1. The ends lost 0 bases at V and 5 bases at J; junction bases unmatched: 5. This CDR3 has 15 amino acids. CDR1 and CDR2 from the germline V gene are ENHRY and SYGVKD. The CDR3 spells CAISESDRETTEAFF. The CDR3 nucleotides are TGTGCCATCAGTGAGTCGGACAGGGAAACAACTGAAGCTTTCTTT.

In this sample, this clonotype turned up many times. The CDR3 loop reads CAIAAGAKNIQYF. CDR3 DNA sequence: TGTGCCATCGCAGCGGGAGCCAAAAACATTCAGTACTTC. V and J are TRBV10-3 and TRBJ2-4, with D perhaps matching TRBD2 (6 bases). V was trimmed by 8 bases and J by 0 bases, leaving 8 bases between them. Per germline, CDR1 ENHRY and CDR2 SYGVKD. The CDR3 consists of 13 residues.

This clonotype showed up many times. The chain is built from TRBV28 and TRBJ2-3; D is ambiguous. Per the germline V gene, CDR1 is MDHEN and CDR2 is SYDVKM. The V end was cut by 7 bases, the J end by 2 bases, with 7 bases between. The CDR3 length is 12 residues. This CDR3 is CASTSFTDTQYF. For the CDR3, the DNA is TGTGCCAGCACCAGCTTCACAGATACGCAGTATTTT.

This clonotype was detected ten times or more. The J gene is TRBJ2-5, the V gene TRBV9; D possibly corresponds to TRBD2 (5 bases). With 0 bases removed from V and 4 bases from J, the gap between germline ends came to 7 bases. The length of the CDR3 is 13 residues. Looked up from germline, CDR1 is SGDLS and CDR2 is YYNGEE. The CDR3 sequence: CASSVAEAETQYF. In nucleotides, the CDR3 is TGTGCCAGCAGCGTAGCGGAGGCAGAGACCCAGTACTTC.

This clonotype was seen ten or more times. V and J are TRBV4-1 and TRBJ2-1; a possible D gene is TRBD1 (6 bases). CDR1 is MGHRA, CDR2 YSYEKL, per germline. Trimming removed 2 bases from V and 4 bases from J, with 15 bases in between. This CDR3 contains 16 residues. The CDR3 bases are TGCGCCAGCAGCCAAAGGGAGACAGGAGAGTACAATGAGCAGTTCTTC. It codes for CASSQRETGEYNEQFF.

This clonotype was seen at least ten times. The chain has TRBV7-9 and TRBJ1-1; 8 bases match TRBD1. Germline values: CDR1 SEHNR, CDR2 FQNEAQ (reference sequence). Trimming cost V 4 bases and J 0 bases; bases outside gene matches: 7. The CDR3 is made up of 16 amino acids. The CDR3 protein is CASSWKTGGLNTEAFF. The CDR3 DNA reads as TGTGCCAGCAGCTGGAAAACAGGGGGATTGAACACTGAAGCTTTCTTT.

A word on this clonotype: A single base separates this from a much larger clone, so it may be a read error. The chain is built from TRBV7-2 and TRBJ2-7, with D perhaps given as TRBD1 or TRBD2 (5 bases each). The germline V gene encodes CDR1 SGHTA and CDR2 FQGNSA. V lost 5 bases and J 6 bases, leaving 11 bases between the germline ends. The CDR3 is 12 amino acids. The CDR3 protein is CASSTWDGEQYF. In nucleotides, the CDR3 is TGTGCCAGCAGCACCTGGGACGGCGAGCAGTACTTC.

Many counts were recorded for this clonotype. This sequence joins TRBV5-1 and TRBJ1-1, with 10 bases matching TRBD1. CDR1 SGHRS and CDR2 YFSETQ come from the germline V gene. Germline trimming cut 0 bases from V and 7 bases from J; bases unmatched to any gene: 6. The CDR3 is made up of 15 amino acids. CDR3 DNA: TGCGCCAGCAGCTTGGGACAGGGGGCGAAAGGTGAAGCTTTCTTT. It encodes CASSLGQGAKGEAFF.

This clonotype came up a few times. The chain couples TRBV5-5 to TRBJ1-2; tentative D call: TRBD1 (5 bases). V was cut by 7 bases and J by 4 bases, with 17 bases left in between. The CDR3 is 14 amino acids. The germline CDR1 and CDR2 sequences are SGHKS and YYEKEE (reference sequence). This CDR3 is CASGMTAKIYGYTF. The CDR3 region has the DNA TGTGCCAGCGGGATGACAGCGAAAATCTATGGCTACACCTTC.

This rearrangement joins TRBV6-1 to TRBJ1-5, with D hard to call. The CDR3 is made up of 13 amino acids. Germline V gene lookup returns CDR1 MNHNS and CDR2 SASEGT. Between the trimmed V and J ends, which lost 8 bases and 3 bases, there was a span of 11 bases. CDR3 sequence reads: CASAPVINQPQHF. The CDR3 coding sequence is TGTGCCAGCGCCCCAGTAATCAATCAGCCCCAGCATTTT.

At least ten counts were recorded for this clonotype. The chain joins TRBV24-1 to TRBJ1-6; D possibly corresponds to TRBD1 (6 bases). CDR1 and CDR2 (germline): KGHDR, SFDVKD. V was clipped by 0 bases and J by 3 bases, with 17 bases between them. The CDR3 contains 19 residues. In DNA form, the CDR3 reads TGTGCCACCAGTGATTTGGCAGGGGCACCCCCCGTCTATAATTCACCCCTCCACTTT. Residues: CATSDLAGAPPVYNSPLHF.

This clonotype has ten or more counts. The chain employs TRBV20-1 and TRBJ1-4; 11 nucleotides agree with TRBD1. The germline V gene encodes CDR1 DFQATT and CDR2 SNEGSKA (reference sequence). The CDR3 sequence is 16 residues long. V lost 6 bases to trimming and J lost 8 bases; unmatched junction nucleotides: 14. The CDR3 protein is CSATRARDRGLEKLFF. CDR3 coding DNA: TGCAGTGCCACAAGGGCGAGGGACAGGGGGTTGGAAAAACTGTTTTTT.

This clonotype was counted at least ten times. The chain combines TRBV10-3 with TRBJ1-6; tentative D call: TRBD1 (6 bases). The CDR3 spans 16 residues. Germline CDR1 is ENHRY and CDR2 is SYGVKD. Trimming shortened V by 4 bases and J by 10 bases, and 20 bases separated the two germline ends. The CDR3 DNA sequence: TGTGCCATCAGTGGGGGGGGCGTTACGATTAAGTCACCCCTCCACTTT. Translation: CAISGGGVTIKSPLHF.

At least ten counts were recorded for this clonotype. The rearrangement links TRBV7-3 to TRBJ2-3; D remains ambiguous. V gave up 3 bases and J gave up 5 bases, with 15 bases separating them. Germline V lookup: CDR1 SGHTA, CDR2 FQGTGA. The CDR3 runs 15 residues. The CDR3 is CASSFSSTGRDTQYF. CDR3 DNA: TGTGCCAGCAGCTTTTCGTCAACCGGGCGAGATACGCAGTATTTT.

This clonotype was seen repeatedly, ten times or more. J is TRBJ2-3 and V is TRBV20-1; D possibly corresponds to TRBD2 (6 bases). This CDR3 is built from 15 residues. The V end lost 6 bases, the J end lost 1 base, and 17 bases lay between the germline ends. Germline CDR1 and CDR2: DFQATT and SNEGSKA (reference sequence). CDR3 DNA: TGCAGTGCAGCGCAAAGCGGGTCCGGCACAGATACGCAGTATTTT. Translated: CSAAQSGSGTDTQYF.

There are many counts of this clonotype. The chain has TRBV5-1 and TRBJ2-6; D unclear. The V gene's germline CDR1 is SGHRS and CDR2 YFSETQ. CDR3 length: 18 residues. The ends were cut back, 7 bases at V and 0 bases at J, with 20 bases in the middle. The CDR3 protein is CASGPRKGPLSGANVLTF. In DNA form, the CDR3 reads TGCGCCAGCGGCCCTAGGAAGGGTCCCCTCTCTGGGGCCAACGTCCTGACTTTC.

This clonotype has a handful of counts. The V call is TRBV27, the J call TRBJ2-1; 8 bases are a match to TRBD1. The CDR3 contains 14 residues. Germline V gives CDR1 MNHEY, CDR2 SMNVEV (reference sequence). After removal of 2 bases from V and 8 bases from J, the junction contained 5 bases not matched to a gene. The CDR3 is CASSLRTGWDEQFF. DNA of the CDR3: TGTGCCAGCAGTTTACGGACAGGGTGGGATGAGCAGTTCTTC.

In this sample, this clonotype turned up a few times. DNA for the CDR3: TGCAGTGCTAAACCTACCGGTGGCAATGAGCAGTTCTTC. It codes for CSAKPTGGNEQFF. The chain joins TRBV20-1 to TRBJ2-1; D call uncertain. Trimming cost V 4 bases and J 6 bases, with 13 bases left between them. Germline V gene sequence: CDR1 DFQATT, CDR2 SNEGSKA (reference sequence). This CDR3 is 13 amino acids long.

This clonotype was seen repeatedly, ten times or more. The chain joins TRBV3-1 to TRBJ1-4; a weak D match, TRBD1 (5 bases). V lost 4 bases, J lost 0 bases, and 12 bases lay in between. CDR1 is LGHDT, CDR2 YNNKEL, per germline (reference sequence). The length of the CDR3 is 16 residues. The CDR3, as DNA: TGTGCCAGCAGCCGATGGGACGAGGCAACTAATGAAAAACTGTTTTTT. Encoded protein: CASSRWDEATNEKLFF.

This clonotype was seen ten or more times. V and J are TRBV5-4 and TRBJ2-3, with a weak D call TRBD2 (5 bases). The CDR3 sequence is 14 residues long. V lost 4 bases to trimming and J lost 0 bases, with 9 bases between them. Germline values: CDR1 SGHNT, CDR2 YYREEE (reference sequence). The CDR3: CASSRAGSTDTQYF. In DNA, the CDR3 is TGTGCCAGCAGCCGGGCGGGCAGCACAGATACGCAGTATTTT.

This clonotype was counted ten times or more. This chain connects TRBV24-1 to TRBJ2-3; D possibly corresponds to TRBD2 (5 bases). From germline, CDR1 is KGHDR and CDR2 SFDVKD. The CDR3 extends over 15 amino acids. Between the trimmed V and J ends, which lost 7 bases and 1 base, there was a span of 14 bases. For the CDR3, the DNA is TGTGCCACCAGCGATACTAGGACGGGCACAGATACGCAGTATTTT. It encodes CATSDTRTGTDTQYF.

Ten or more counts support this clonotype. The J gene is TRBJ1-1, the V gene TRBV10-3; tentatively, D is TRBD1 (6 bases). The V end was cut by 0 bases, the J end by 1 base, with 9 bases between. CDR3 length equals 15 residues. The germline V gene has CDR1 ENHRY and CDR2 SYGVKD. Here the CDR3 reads CAISESEGGNTEAFF. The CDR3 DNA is TGTGCCATCAGTGAGTCGGAAGGGGGGAACACTGAAGCTTTCTTT.

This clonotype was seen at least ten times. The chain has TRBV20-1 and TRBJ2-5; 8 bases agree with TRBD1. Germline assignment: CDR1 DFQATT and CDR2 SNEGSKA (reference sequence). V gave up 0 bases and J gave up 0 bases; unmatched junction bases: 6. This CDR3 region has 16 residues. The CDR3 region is CSARDLGQGHQETQYF. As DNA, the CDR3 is TGCAGTGCTAGAGATCTCGGACAGGGCCACCAAGAGACCCAGTACTTC.

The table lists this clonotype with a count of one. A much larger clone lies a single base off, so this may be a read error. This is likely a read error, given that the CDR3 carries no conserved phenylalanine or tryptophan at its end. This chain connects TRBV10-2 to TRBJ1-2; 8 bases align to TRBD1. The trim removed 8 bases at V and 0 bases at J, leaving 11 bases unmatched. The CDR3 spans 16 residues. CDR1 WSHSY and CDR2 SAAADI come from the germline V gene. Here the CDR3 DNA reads TGCGCCAGCTCCTACGGGACAGGCCGAGCTAACTATGGCTACACCTTA. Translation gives CASSYGTGRANYGYTL.

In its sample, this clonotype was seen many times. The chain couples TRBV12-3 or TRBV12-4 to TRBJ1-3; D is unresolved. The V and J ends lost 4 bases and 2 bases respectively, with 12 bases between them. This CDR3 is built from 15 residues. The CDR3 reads CASSSDRGAGNTIYF. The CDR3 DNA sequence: TGTGCCAGCAGTTCCGACCGAGGTGCTGGAAACACCATATATTTT.

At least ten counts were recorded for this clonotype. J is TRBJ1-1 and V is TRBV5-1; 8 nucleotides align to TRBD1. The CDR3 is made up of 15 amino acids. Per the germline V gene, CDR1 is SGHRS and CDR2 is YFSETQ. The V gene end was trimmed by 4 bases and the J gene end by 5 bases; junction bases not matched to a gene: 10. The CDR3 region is CASSTSGQGETEAFF. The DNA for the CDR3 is TGCGCCAGCAGCACGTCTGGACAGGGAGAGACTGAAGCTTTCTTT.

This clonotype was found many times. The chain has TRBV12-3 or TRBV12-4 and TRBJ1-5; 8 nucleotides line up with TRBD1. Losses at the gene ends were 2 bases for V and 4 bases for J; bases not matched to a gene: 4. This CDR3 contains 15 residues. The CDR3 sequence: CASSLRQGANQPQHF. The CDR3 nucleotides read TGTGCCAGCAGTTTAAGGCAGGGGGCAAATCAGCCCCAGCATTTT.